This paragraph covers one TCR beta chain sequence. Antigen: not known. The data stem from a study of radiotherapy plus CTLA-4 blockade in lung cancer. Background on the study: Objective response rate was roughly 19%; disease control rate, about 28%.

V was cut by 2 bases and J by 3 bases, with 13 bases left in between. The germline V gene encodes CDR1 MNHNS and CDR2 SASEGT. The CDR3 length is 15 residues. TCRdb keeps only in-frame clones here, not all; method: immunoSEQ multiplex PCR. This sample yields tens of thousands of clones, of which roughly 86% are seen a single time; 4.5% to 5% belongs to the top ten. General observations from the study: Early blood T cell clone dynamics, with interferon-beta, were reported to best predict response.

Sequences were derived from peripheral blood, sampled from a patient treated with radiotherapy plus ipilimumab. The source is a human donor with non-small cell lung cancer whose response to radiotherapy plus ipilimumab could not be evaluated. The V gene is TRBV6-1, the J gene TRBJ1-1; D gene unclear. The CDR3 sequence is CASSESRRWDTEAFF. The CDR3 bases are TGTGCCAGCAGTGAATCGCGGAGATGGGACACTGAAGCTTTCTTT.